These T cell receptor beta chains were read from a single sample in a study of Ad26.COV2.S vaccination and SARS-CoV-2 variants. The table came from immunoSEQ multiplex PCR; TCRdb's copy has only in-frame clones and leaves some out. This table has hundreds of thousands of clones, around 90% appearing once. This sample comprised peripheral blood, obtained in a trial of Ad26.COV2.S vaccine versus placebo. These receptors were obtained from a person between 18 and 65 years old who received the Ad26.COV2.S COVID-19 vaccine or a placebo. Both conserved end residues are trimmed from each CDR3.

TRBV24-1	TRBJ2-2	ATSDLGGPNTGELF
TRBV11-2	TRBJ2-7	ASSFGTSYEQY
TRBV5-1	TRBJ2-5	ASSSTGEETQY
TRBV4-2	TRBJ1-5	ASSQEGGGLYQPQH
TRBV3-1/TRBV3-2	TRBJ2-3	ASSQVGGGYVDTQY
TRBV4-2	TRBJ1-6	ASSQSTDSPYSPLH
TRBV5-1	TRBJ2-7	ASTLGGSSGYEQY
TRBV2	TRBJ1-1	ASSGTGGRTEAF
TRBV7-8	TRBJ2-2	ASSILTGSGELF
TRBV7-9	TRBJ2-5	ASSAGGTDQETQY
TRBV7-9	TRBJ1-3	ASSPPGTAGNTIY
TRBV4-2	TRBJ1-2	ASSQDQGNYGYT
TRBV6-2/TRBV6-3	TRBJ1-5	ASSGTSTVQPQH